This T cell receptor (beta chain) was recovered during a study of spatial heterogeneity in lung cancer. Across the whole study: Every unique TCR and UMI combination, on average, appeared more than ten times in raw reads. Study-wide findings and caveats: At resection, ubiquitous expanded tumor TCRs appeared in blood more than at follow-up.

CDR1 is SGDLS, CDR2 YYNGEE, per germline. V was cut by 3 bases and J by 0 bases, with 10 bases left in between. This CDR3 is built from 15 residues. The study tagged each TCR cDNA molecule with a unique molecular identifier. TCRdb re-called the 5' RACE reads with MiXCR, one entry per CDR3 protein. The sample consists of 20,000 to 25,000 distinct CDR3 sequences, over 6% of them appearing once. Time point noted: sample taken at primary tumor resection. Researchers sequenced whole RNA taken from tumor, nontumor lung or frozen PBMC without sorting. Samples were obtained from 70 or so donors, all untreated early-stage non-small cell lung cancer patients. Regarding this clonotype: Its specificity is unknown.

The chain uses TRBV9 and TRBJ2-1; D is unresolved. Material: PBMCs, obtained at surgery. This receptor was identified in a male donor with early-stage non-small cell lung cancer. This CDR3 reads CASSGSVISYNEQFF. The CDR3 DNA sequence: TGTGCCAGCAGCGGATCGGTGATCTCCTACAATGAGCAGTTCTTC.